A selection of T cell receptor beta chains follows, all from one sample in a study of spatial heterogeneity in lung cancer. TCRdb called the 5' RACE reads again in MiXCR, with one record for every CDR3 protein. The repertoire includes several thousand distinct CDR3 sequences, roughly 13% of them detected once, and about a tenth sits in the top ten. The sample in question was lung tumor tissue, obtained at surgery. The receptors shown here come from a female donor with early-stage non-small cell lung cancer. The CDR3 runs from the conserved cysteine through the conserved F or W. The D gene is left open where the match is weak. Some rows mark clone size as missing; the rest say once, few, many or name a class of expanded clone.

abundance: medium-sized
d_gene: NA
v_gene: TRBV7-3
j_gene: TRBJ2-1
CDR3nt: TGTGCCAGCAGCTTAATTGGGCGGGGTAGTACCCACAATGAGCAGTTCTTC
CDR3aa: CASSLIGRGSTHNEQFF

abundance: medium-sized
d_gene: TRBD1
v_gene: TRBV29-1
j_gene: TRBJ2-7
CDR3nt: TGCAGCGTTGAAGAAAGCGGGACAGGGGGTATCTACGAGCAGTACTTC
CDR3aa: CSVEESGTGGIYEQYF

abundance: medium-sized
d_gene: TRBD1
v_gene: TRBV28
j_gene: TRBJ2-5
CDR3nt: TGTGCCAGCACCTCCGGGACAGGCTGGGAGACCCAGTACTTC
CDR3aa: CASTSGTGWETQYF

abundance: few
d_gene: TRBD2
v_gene: TRBV9
j_gene: TRBJ2-1
CDR3nt: TGTGCCAGCACCCGGCTAGCGGGAGGGCCTCATGAGCAGTTCTTC
CDR3aa: CASTRLAGGPHEQFF

abundance: NA
d_gene: NA
v_gene: TRBV5-1
j_gene: TRBJ1-2
CDR3nt: TGCGCCAGCAGCCCCGGCATCGGGGACTATGGCTACACCTTC
CDR3aa: CASSPGIGDYGYTF

abundance: medium-sized
d_gene: TRBD1
v_gene: TRBV10-3
j_gene: TRBJ2-2
CDR3nt: TGTGCCATCAGTGACCGGGACAGGGGTCACACCGGGGAGCTGTTTTTT
CDR3aa: CAISDRDRGHTGELFF

abundance: medium-sized
d_gene: NA
v_gene: TRBV4-2
j_gene: TRBJ1-2
CDR3nt: TGTGCCAGCAGCCAAGCGGGGAAGGACTATGGCTACACCTTC
CDR3aa: CASSQAGKDYGYTF

abundance: NA
d_gene: TRBD1
v_gene: TRBV25-1
j_gene: TRBJ2-5
CDR3nt: TGTGCCAGCAGTGAATGGGCAGGGGGCGGATCGGAGACCCAGTACTTC
CDR3aa: CASSEWAGGGSETQYF

abundance: medium-sized
d_gene: NA
v_gene: TRBV7-9
j_gene: TRBJ2-7
CDR3nt: TGTGCCAGCAGCTTAGGGTACCCCTACGAGCAGTACTTC
CDR3aa: CASSLGYPYEQYF

abundance: medium-sized
d_gene: NA
v_gene: TRBV9
j_gene: TRBJ2-3
CDR3nt: TGTGCCAGCAGCCCCACCGTACAGCACACAGATACGCAGTATTTT
CDR3aa: CASSPTVQHTDTQYF

abundance: medium-sized
d_gene: TRBD2
v_gene: TRBV12-3/TRBV12-4
j_gene: TRBJ2-2
CDR3nt: TGTGCCAGCAGTTTATTCGCGGGAGCGGGCACCGGGGAGCTGTTTTTT
CDR3aa: CASSLFAGAGTGELFF

abundance: medium-sized
d_gene: TRBD1
v_gene: TRBV19
j_gene: TRBJ1-5
CDR3nt: TGTGCCAGTAGTATGGACAGGGATCAGCCCCAGCATTTT
CDR3aa: CASSMDRDQPQHF

abundance: medium-sized
d_gene: NA
v_gene: TRBV12-3/TRBV12-4
j_gene: TRBJ1-1
CDR3nt: TGTGCCAGCAGTCCGACGAACACTGAAGCTTTCTTT
CDR3aa: CASSPTNTEAFF

abundance: medium-sized
d_gene: NA
v_gene: TRBV10-1
j_gene: TRBJ2-3
CDR3nt: TGCGCCAGCAGTGAGGCGGGCACAGATACGCAGTATTTT
CDR3aa: CASSEAGTDTQYF

abundance: large
d_gene: NA
v_gene: TRBV4-2
j_gene: TRBJ1-4
CDR3nt: TGTGCCAGCAGTGAAGGGTTCTTGAATGAAAAACTGTTTTTT
CDR3aa: CASSEGFLNEKLFF

abundance: medium-sized
d_gene: TRBD2
v_gene: TRBV6-5
j_gene: TRBJ2-1
CDR3nt: TGTGCCAGCAGCCCTCGACGACTAGCGGGATCTAATGAGCAGTTCTTC
CDR3aa: CASSPRRLAGSNEQFF

abundance: NA
d_gene: TRBD2
v_gene: TRBV7-2
j_gene: TRBJ2-7
CDR3nt: TGTGCCAGCAGCTTACAGGCGGGAGTCATAGGCGAGCAGTACTTC
CDR3aa: CASSLQAGVIGEQYF

abundance: medium-sized
d_gene: TRBD1
v_gene: TRBV7-8
j_gene: TRBJ1-4
CDR3nt: TGTGCCAGCAGCCCCCGACGCGGGACAGTCTACGGAAAACTGTTTTTT
CDR3aa: CASSPRRGTVYGKLFF